This T cell receptor (beta chain) came from a study of molecular identifiers for immune sequencing clone quantification. Trimming shortened V by 0 bases and J by 10 bases, and 14 bases separated the two germline ends. This CDR3 contains 14 residues. Germline V gives CDR1 SGHVS, CDR2 FNYEAQ. Previously described methods and listed TCR primers produced bulk TCR libraries. One entry per CDR3 protein, called by TCRdb with MiXCR from the PCR reads. The sample yields approximately 500,000 distinct CDR3 sequences, around 23% seen once. As concerns this clonotype: One base away lies a much larger clone, so this may be a sequencing read error.

The material sequenced was naive CD8+ T cells from blood, with Jurkat cell RNA spiked in. Specified subset: FACS-sorted CD8+CD4-CCR7+CD45RA+ naive T cells. The TCR originated in a human donor in good health. Some libraries in this study had Jurkat cell RNA spiked in. This sequence joins TRBV7-6 and TRBJ2-3, with D tentatively TRBD2 (5 bases). CDR3 in DNA: TGTGCCAGCAGCTTAGCAGGGTATCGGGATGCGCAGTATTTT. Translation gives CASSLAGYRDAQYF.